This is a list of T cell receptor beta chains from one sample in a study of control samples from healthy donors and cancer patients. Libraries were prepared by immunoSEQ multiplex PCR; TCRdb keeps only in-frame clonotypes and omits some of them. Altogether around 99,000 clones are present, less than 95% being singletons, with the ten largest covering under 4.5%. Material: blood. The receptors were gathered from a human donor in good health. The donor label of this sample is uncertain. The CDR3 runs from the conserved cysteine through the conserved F or W. Each record gives: V gene, J gene, D gene, clone size, CDR3 DNA, CDR3 protein. The D gene is left open where the match is weak. Clone size is given for some rows only: seen once, a few or many times, or a class if the clone is expanded.

TRBV19	TRBJ1-6	.	.	TGTGCCAGTGGGAAGGTTCTCGGTAATTCACCCCTCCACTTT	CASGKVLGNSPLHF
TRBV4-2	TRBJ1-1	TRBD1	.	TGTGCCAGCAGCCAAGAGGCTCAAGGCAGGGGGATCAGTGAAGCTTTCTTT	CASSQEAQGRGISEAFF
TRBV14	TRBJ1-1	.	.	TGTGCCAGCAGCCTTACGGGGTTGGGCACTGAAGCTTTCTTT	CASSLTGLGTEAFF
TRBV3-1/TRBV3-2	TRBJ2-5	.	.	TGTGCCAGCAGCCAAGGTTCCGGGGGGCCGTTCGAGACCCAGTACTTC	CASSQGSGGPFETQYF
TRBV7-8	TRBJ1-5	TRBD1	.	TGTGCCAGCAGCTCGGGACAGGGGAATCAGCCCCAGCATTTT	CASSSGQGNQPQHF
TRBV6-6	TRBJ1-6	TRBD1	.	TGTGCCAGCAGTTACCAGGGGGTTGGGAATTCACCCCTCCACTTT	CASSYQGVGNSPLHF
TRBV12-5	TRBJ2-1	TRBD2	.	TGTGCTAGTGGTATTGCGGGGGGGCTATGGAATGAGCAGTTCTTC	CASGIAGGLWNEQFF
TRBV2	TRBJ1-2	.	.	TGTGCCAGCAGGAAGACGGAGGAGGGCTACACCTTC	CASRKTEEGYTF
TRBV27	TRBJ2-1	.	.	TGTGCCAGCAGCCGGAACAATGAGCAGTTCTTC	CASSRNNEQFF
TRBV3-1/TRBV3-2	TRBJ1-6	.	.	TGTGCCAGCAGCCAAGCCCGAGGGGGAAATTCACCCCTCCACTTT	CASSQARGGNSPLHF
TRBV5-8	TRBJ1-5	.	.	TGTGCCAGCAGTTCCGCAGGATACCAGCCCCAGCATTTT	CASSSAGYQPQHF
TRBV19	TRBJ1-2	TRBD1	.	TGTGCCAGTAGTATAGAGGGACAGCTGCTCAACTATGGCTACACCTTC	CASSIEGQLLNYGYTF
TRBV4-2	TRBJ1-4	.	.	TGTGCCAGCAGCCAAGAACGGAATGAAAAACTGTTTTTT	CASSQERNEKLFF
TRBV3-1/TRBV3-2	TRBJ2-1	.	.	TGTGCCAGCAGGGGGGCCCAATCCTACAATGAGCAGTTCTTC	CASRGAQSYNEQFF
TRBV12-3/TRBV12-4	TRBJ2-7	TRBD1	.	TGTGCCAGCAGAACGGGACAGACCTACGAGCAGTACTTC	CASRTGQTYEQYF
TRBV7-9	TRBJ2-3	TRBD1	.	TGTGCCAGTTGGACAGGGGGGAGCACAGATACGCAGTATTTT	CASWTGGSTDTQYF
TRBV28	TRBJ2-1	TRBD2	.	TGTGCCAGCGACCCCTCTAGCGGGGGGGCCCGGGAGCAGTTCTTC	CASDPSSGGAREQFF
TRBV18	TRBJ2-6	.	.	TGTGCCAGCTCACCGTTTAGGTTGCAGGTTGCTGGGGCCAACGTCCTGACTTTC	CASSPFRLQVAGANVLTF
TRBV6-5	TRBJ2-7	.	.	TGTGCCAGCCGAGCCAGACAGGCCCCCTACGAGCAGTACTTC	CASRARQAPYEQYF
TRBV11-2	TRBJ2-3	TRBD2	.	TGTGCCAGCAGCTTAACGGGGGGGTCGGATACGCAGTATTTT	CASSLTGGSDTQYF
TRBV5-1	TRBJ1-4	TRBD1	.	TGCGCCAGCAGCTTGTTGGGACAGGGAGGAGAAAAACTGTTTTTT	CASSLLGQGGEKLFF
TRBV27	TRBJ2-1	.	.	TGTGCCAGCAGTTTATCGGGGGGAGACTCCTACAATGAGCAGTTCTTC	CASSLSGGDSYNEQFF
TRBV19	TRBJ1-5	.	.	TGTGCCAGTAGAGGGGGGGCACTCAATCAGCCCCAGCATTTT	CASRGGALNQPQHF
TRBV6-1	TRBJ2-3	TRBD1	.	TGTGCCAGCAGTGAAGCGCTTCAGGGGGCAGATACGCAGTATTTT	CASSEALQGADTQYF
TRBV12-5	TRBJ2-3	.	once	TGTGCTAGTGGTTTACCCCCGGGGACAGATACGCAGTATTTT	CASGLPPGTDTQYF
TRBV14	TRBJ2-7	.	.	TGTGCCAGCAGCCGCAATGGGGGCTACGAGCAGTACTTC	CASSRNGGYEQYF
TRBV27	TRBJ1-1	.	.	TGTGCCAGCAGATTTTCCTTGGGCAACCCTGAAGCTTTCTTT	CASRFSLGNPEAFF
TRBV5-1	TRBJ1-1	.	.	TGCGCCAGCAGCTCGTGGGACCGGAACACTGAAGCTTTCTTT	CASSSWDRNTEAFF
TRBV6-6	TRBJ2-3	TRBD2	.	TGTGCCAGCAGGTCTAGCGGGAGCACAGATACGCAGTATTTT	CASRSSGSTDTQYF
TRBV6-6	TRBJ1-4	TRBD1	.	TGTGCCAGCAGAGGAGCGGAGGACAGGGCTAATGAAAAACTGTTTTTT	CASRGAEDRANEKLFF
TRBV27	TRBJ2-1	TRBD1	.	TGTGCCAGCAGTCCACGGGACAGGGGATTCGGTGAGCAGTTCTTC	CASSPRDRGFGEQFF
TRBV3-1/TRBV3-2	TRBJ1-2	TRBD1	.	TGTGCCAGCAGCCAAGGCTTACCCTTTACAGGGGGCGCGGGGGGCTACACCTTC	CASSQGLPFTGGAGGYTF
TRBV7-8	TRBJ2-3	.	.	TGTGCCAGCAGCAGGGGAAGACCGTTTCGAGATACGCAGTATTTT	CASSRGRPFRDTQYF
TRBV7-2	TRBJ1-1	.	.	TGTGCCAGCAGCCTCCAGGGGATAGATGCTTTCTTT	CASSLQGIDAFF
TRBV4-2	TRBJ2-2	.	.	TGTGCCAGCAGCCAAGATAGGAGTAGCTATAACGGGGAGCTGTTTTTT	CASSQDRSSYNGELFF
TRBV11-2	TRBJ1-2	.	once	TGTGCCAGCAGCCCCGATCACGGACATATGGCCTATGGCTACACCTTC	CASSPDHGHMAYGYTF
TRBV5-1	TRBJ2-6	.	once	TGCGCCAGCAGCTTGGGACCCTCTGGGGCCAACGTCCTGACTTTC	CASSLGPSGANVLTF
TRBV28	TRBJ2-3	.	.	TGTGCCAGCAGGTCAACGGGCCCAGATACGCAGTATTTT	CASRSTGPDTQYF
TRBV19	TRBJ2-3	.	.	TGTGCCAGTAGCCTACAGGGATTAGATACGCAGTATTTT	CASSLQGLDTQYF
TRBV19	TRBJ1-5	.	.	TGTGCCAGCGGGGACAGCAATCAGCCCCAGCATTTT	CASGDSNQPQHF
TRBV27	TRBJ1-2	.	.	TGTGCCAGCAGAAGAACCCAAAGTTTTAACTATGGCTACACCTTC	CASRRTQSFNYGYTF
TRBV2	TRBJ2-7	.	.	TGTGCCAGCAGGGACTTTGAATTCTACGAGCAGTACTTC	CASRDFEFYEQYF
TRBV28	TRBJ1-2	.	.	TGTGCCAGCAGTCCCACAGGGAACTATGGCTACACCTTC	CASSPTGNYGYTF
TRBV6-1	TRBJ1-6	.	.	TGTGCCAGCAGTGAAGGTTCACCCCTCCACTTT	CASSEGSPLHF
TRBV30	TRBJ1-2	.	.	TGTGCCTCCCGGGACACCCTCTATGGCTACACCTTC	CASRDTLYGYTF
TRBV3-1/TRBV3-2	TRBJ2-7	.	few	TGTGCCAGCAGCCAGTCGGGGGACGACTACGAGCAGTACTTC	CASSQSGDDYEQYF
TRBV30	TRBJ1-5	TRBD1	.	TGTGCCTGGAGTGAAGGGGACAGGGTATTCAATCAGCCCCAGCATTTT	CAWSEGDRVFNQPQHF
TRBV11-2	TRBJ2-1	TRBD1	.	TGTGCCAGCAGCTTAGAACGGACAGGGCATCATGAGCAGTTCTTC	CASSLERTGHHEQFF